This T cell receptor beta chain was observed in a study of cytomegalovirus exposure and HLA in healthy donors. As regards this clone: Its antigen is still unknown.

V was pared by 6 bases and J by 2 bases, with 17 bases between. CDR3 length: 16 amino acids. The V gene's germline CDR1 is KGHSH and CDR2 LQKENI. Broader study findings: Most TCR sequences proved rare, with some public TCRs found in many donors. In a later analysis, first-cohort TCR clusters were found to tend to co-occur in the approximately 120 validation repertoires. Overall, approximately 150 TCR beta chains were annotated as cytomegalovirus-associated. Specificity of three CMV-associated chains for CMV antigens was verified in vitro.

Data came from immunoSEQ multiplex PCR; TCRdb stores just in-frame clones and leaves some out. The sample holds approximately 170,000 clones, roughly 80% seen once. V is TRBV18 and J is TRBJ2-1; D might be TRBD2 (7 bases). The source material was PBMCs. The clonotype comes from a man aged 25 to 45 in good health and CMV-seropositive. The DNA of the CDR3 is TGTGCCAGCTCCCAAATGAGGGGGGGTACCTACAATGAGCAGTTCTTC. Translating gives CASSQMRGGTYNEQFF.